The 27 T cell receptor beta chains below come from one sample, sequenced in a study of shared clonotypes between healthy human individuals. Some clones are missing from TCRdb's copy, which holds only in-frame ones; the method was immunoSEQ multiplex PCR. The top ten hold roughly 0.36% of the sample, which has 2 million to 3 million clones, 93% seen once. The specimen was naive CD4+ T cells from PBMCs. As to subset: CD45RA+ positively selected. The receptors stem from a man between 18 and 29 years old in good health. Some clones in this sample may be carry-over from other donors' samples.

The rearrangement links TRBV7-2 to TRBJ2-7; tentative D call: TRBD2 (5 bases). Between the trimmed V and J ends, which lost 5 bases and 0 bases, there was a span of 14 bases. This CDR3 region has 15 residues. Germline CDR1 SGHTA, CDR2 FQGNSA. The CDR3 region has the DNA TGTGCCAGCAGCCCCGGAGGCCCTTACTCCTACGAGCAGTACTTC. Amino acids: CASSPGGPYSYEQYF.

V and J are TRBV7-6 and TRBJ2-2, with 12 bases fitting TRBD2. Losses at the gene ends were 8 bases for V and 3 bases for J; bases not matched to a gene: 7. This CDR3 is built from 16 residues. Germline V CDR1 and CDR2: SGHVS, FNYEAQ. The CDR3 nucleotides read TGTGCCAGCTTGCGACTAGCGGGAGATCACACCGGGGAGCTGTTTTTT. Its protein product is CASLRLAGDHTGELFF. The full variable domain, rest sourced from reference TRBV7-6 and TRBJ2-2, is GAGVSQSPRYKVTKRGQDVALRCDPISGHVSLYWYRQALGQGPEFLTYFNYEAQQDKSGLPNDRFSAERPEGSISTLTIQRTEQRDSAMYRCASLRLAGDHTGELFFGEGSRLTVL.

This clone was seen once. J is TRBJ2-3 and V is TRBV9; the D gene is possibly TRBD1 (7 bases). CDR3 length: 16 amino acids. CDR1 is SGDLS and CDR2 is YYNGEE in the germline V gene. Trimming removed 2 bases at V and 2 bases at J, with 15 bases between. CDR3 bases: TGTGCCAGCAGCGTGGGGGGACAGCCCTACACAGATACGCAGTATTTT. It codes for CASSVGGQPYTDTQYF.

In its sample, this clone was seen once. The genes are TRBV7-2 and TRBJ2-7, with 7 positions matching TRBD1. The CDR3 loop spans 15 amino acids. Germline assignment: CDR1 SGHTA and CDR2 FQGNSA. Trimming at V came to 4 bases and at J to 3 bases, leaving 9 bases not matched to a gene. The CDR3 sequence is CASSWAGTEGYEQYF. In DNA, the CDR3 is TGTGCCAGCAGCTGGGCCGGGACAGAGGGCTACGAGCAGTACTTC.

The chain recombines TRBV7-3 with TRBJ2-3, with TRBD2 matching over 8 bases. Trimming at V came to 1 base and at J to 6 bases, leaving 9 bases not matched to a gene. Germline CDR1 and CDR2: SGHTA and FQGTGA. The CDR3 totals 16 residues. For the CDR3, the DNA is TGTGCCAGCAGCTTAAATAGCGGGGTTGAGGTGGATACGCAGTATTTT. The encoded protein is CASSLNSGVEVDTQYF.

V usage is TRBV19 and J usage is TRBJ1-1; D gene unclear. The CDR3 totals 13 residues. With 3 bases removed from V and 0 bases from J, the gap between germline ends came to 5 bases. Germline V gives CDR1 LNHDA, CDR2 SQIVND (reference sequence). CDR3 amino acids: CASSILLNTEAFF. CDR3 bases: TGTGCCAGTAGTATCCTCCTGAACACTGAAGCTTTCTTT.

V usage is TRBV28 and J usage is TRBJ2-1; 9 bases align to TRBD1. Germline V lookup: CDR1 MDHEN, CDR2 SYDVKM. Trimming took 6 bases from V and 6 from J; bases not matched to a gene: 9. The CDR3 is 15 amino acids. The CDR3 spells CASRIRDRESNEQFF. The CDR3 nucleotides read TGTGCCAGCAGAATACGGGACAGGGAAAGCAATGAGCAGTTCTTC.

V and J are TRBV7-8 and TRBJ1-2, with D hard to call. Trimming took 1 base from V and 4 from J, leaving 16 bases between them. In germline, CDR1 is SGHVS, CDR2 FQNEAQ. There are 16 residues in the CDR3. CDR3 DNA: TGTGCCAGCAGCTTAGACCTAACCAGGTCAACCTATGGCTACACCTTC. Translation: CASSLDLTRSTYGYTF.

This chain links TRBV7-2 with TRBJ1-5, with D possibly TRBD1 on 5 matching bases. This CDR3 is 12 amino acids long. From germline, CDR1 is SGHTA and CDR2 FQGNSA. The V end was cut by 5 bases, the J end by 6 bases, with 8 bases between. The CDR3: CASSTQGQPQHF. The CDR3 coding sequence is TGTGCCAGCAGCACTCAGGGTCAGCCCCAGCATTTT. The variable domain in full, with the rest retrieved from reference TRBV7-2 and TRBJ1-5, is GAGVSQSPSNKVTEKGKDVELRCDPISGHTALYWYRQSLGQGLEFLIYFQGNSAPDKSGLPSDRFSAERTGGSVSTLTIQRTQQEDSAVYLCASSTQGQPQHFGDGTRLSIL.

The chain uses TRBV11-3 and TRBJ2-3; 12 bases are a match to TRBD2. Unmatched junction bases numbered 6, after V lost 4 bases and J lost 4 bases. This CDR3 comprises 16 residues. Germline-derived CDR1 and CDR2 are SGHNT and YENEEA. The CDR3, as DNA: TGTGCCAGCAGCTCCCGGACTAGCGGGACTTCAGATACGCAGTATTTT. It encodes CASSSRTSGTSDTQYF.

The chain is built from TRBV6-5 and TRBJ2-1; D is tentatively TRBD1 or TRBD2 (5 bases each). Germline V CDR1 and CDR2: MNHEY, SVGAGI. The CDR3 spans 14 residues. Trimming removed 4 bases at V and 6 bases at J, with 13 bases between. CDR3 DNA sequence: TGTGCCAGCAGTTCCCGGGACGGGCGCAATGAGCAGTTCTTC. It translates to CASSSRDGRNEQFF.

V is TRBV7-9 and J is TRBJ2-7, with a tentative D call TRBD2 (6 bases). Germline CDR1 and CDR2: SEHNR and FQNEAQ (reference sequence). V shed 0 bases and J shed 1 base, with 10 bases lying between them. There are 15 residues in the CDR3. The CDR3 DNA reads TGTGCCAGCAGCTTAGCGGCGGGAAGGTCCTACGAGCAGTACTTC. Protein sequence: CASSLAAGRSYEQYF.

The V gene is TRBV5-1, the J gene TRBJ1-1, with 7 nucleotides matching TRBD1. Germline V gene data show CDR1 as SGHRS and CDR2 as YFSETQ. Trimming at V came to 4 bases and at J to 3 bases, leaving 9 bases not matched to a gene. The CDR3 is 15 residues long. In DNA, the CDR3 is TGCGCCAGCAGCGCAAGACAGGGAGTGGACACTGAAGCTTTCTTT. Residues: CASSARQGVDTEAFF.

With respect to this clone: This CDR3 is also generated by other DNA sequences in the sample. The chain combines TRBV18 with TRBJ2-3, with D perhaps matching TRBD1 or TRBD2 (5 bases each). CDR3 length: 14 residues. Deletions cut 6 bases from V and 3 bases from J, with 13 bases between. Germline loops: CDR1 KGHSH, CDR2 LQKENI. The CDR3 is CASSPGTGTDTQYF. Here the CDR3 DNA reads TGTGCCAGCTCGCCCGGGACCGGGACAGATACGCAGTATTTT. The full variable domain, completed using reference TRBV18 and TRBJ2-3, is NAGVMQNPRHLVRRRGQEARLRCSPMKGHSHVYWYRQLPEEGLKFMVYLQKENIIDESGMPKERFSAEFPKEGPSILRIQQVVRGDSAAYFCASSPGTGTDTQYFGPGTRLTVL.

In this sample, this clone turned up once. The rearrangement links TRBV11-1 to TRBJ2-7; 7 positions agree with TRBD2. J gave up 7 bases and V 5 bases, and 17 bases lay outside the gene matches. Germline CDR1 and CDR2: SGHAT and FQDESV (reference sequence). The CDR3 has 16 residues. CDR3 DNA sequence: TGTGCCAGCAGCCCCCCCGGACGGGAGGCCGCCCCGGAGCAGTACTTC. Amino acids: CASSPPGREAAPEQYF.

The gene calls are TRBV5-5 and TRBJ2-3, with 8 bases identical to TRBD1. Trimming at V came to 3 bases and at J to 6 bases, leaving 6 bases not matched to a gene. CDR1 and CDR2 (germline): SGHKS, YYEKEE (reference sequence). The CDR3 runs 14 residues. CDR3 nucleotide sequence: TGTGCCAGCAGCTCACCCCAGGGGGCGGATACGCAGTATTTT. This gives the protein CASSSPQGADTQYF.

This rearrangement joins TRBV5-1 to TRBJ1-2; D may be TRBD1 (5 bases). This CDR3 spans 16 amino acids. V gave up 3 bases and J gave up 6 bases, with 21 bases separating them. Germline values: CDR1 SGHRS, CDR2 YFSETQ. CDR3 residues: CASSSLSFGGGDGYTF. The CDR3 DNA follows: TGCGCCAGCAGCTCCCTGAGCTTCGGGGGAGGGGATGGCTACACCTTC.

The chain carries TRBV29-1 and TRBJ2-1, with unresolved D. Trimming took 6 bases from V and 4 from J, leaving 13 bases between them. This CDR3 is 13 amino acids long. The V gene's germline CDR1 is SQVTM and CDR2 ANQGSEA. CDR3 protein: CSVASRAYNEQFF. The CDR3 nucleotides are TGCAGCGTCGCCAGCCGGGCTTACAATGAGCAGTTCTTC.

The rearrangement uses TRBV28 and TRBJ1-2; a possible D gene is TRBD1 (6 bases). V shed 0 bases and J shed 4 bases, with 24 bases lying between them. This CDR3 comprises 19 residues. Germline V lookup: CDR1 MDHEN, CDR2 SYDVKM. The CDR3 reads CASSLWANAVPDSPYGYTF. The CDR3 DNA reads TGTGCCAGCAGTTTATGGGCAAACGCCGTTCCGGACAGCCCCTATGGCTACACCTTC.

The V call is TRBV20-1, the J call TRBJ1-2; no clear D gene. There are 11 residues in the CDR3. Trimming left V 3 bases short and J 7 bases short, with 9 bases between. Germline loops: CDR1 DFQATT, CDR2 SNEGSKA (reference sequence). CDR3 sequence reads: CSASFQTGYTF. CDR3 nucleotide sequence: TGCAGTGCTAGTTTCCAGACTGGCTACACCTTC.

V usage is TRBV7-9 and J usage is TRBJ2-2; 7 bases line up with TRBD2. With V trimmed by 7 bases and J by 7 bases, 15 bases remained unmatched. The CDR3 has 16 amino acids. Germline CDR1 reads SEHNR; CDR2 reads FQNEAQ (reference sequence). Here the CDR3 reads CASTPSGLRLGGELFF. The CDR3 DNA sequence: TGTGCCAGCACCCCGTCGGGACTACGGTTGGGCGGGGAGCTGTTTTTT.

The V and J genes are TRBV7-3 and TRBJ2-5; weak D call: TRBD1 (6 bases). This CDR3 contains 18 residues. Between the trimmed V and J ends, which lost 5 bases and 7 bases, there was a span of 29 bases. Germline CDR1 SGHTA, CDR2 FQGTGA. CDR3 DNA: TGTGCCAGCAGCCCACAGGGTTCGGGTTCTGGGGGCGGCGGGACCCAGTACTTC. Translated: CASSPQGSGSGGGGTQYF.

The rearrangement uses TRBV2 and TRBJ1-5, with D maybe TRBD1 (5 bases). Trimming pared 2 bases from V and 0 bases from J, leaving 8 bases between. Germline CDR1 reads SNHLY; CDR2 reads FYNNEI. This CDR3 has 15 amino acids. CDR3 amino acids: CASSESGPSNQPQHF. The CDR3 nucleotides read TGTGCCAGCAGTGAATCAGGGCCTAGCAATCAGCCCCAGCATTTT.

The chain couples TRBV9 to TRBJ2-1; D may be TRBD1 (5 bases). V dropped 3 bases and J dropped 6 bases, with 19 bases sitting between them. This CDR3 comprises 16 residues. Germline lookup yields CDR1 SGDLS and CDR2 YYNGEE. As DNA, the CDR3 is TGTGCCAGCAGCGGCTCCGGGTGGGGCGCAGGCAATGAGCAGTTCTTC. Translated: CASSGSGWGAGNEQFF.

The chain joins TRBV23-1 to TRBJ1-4; D is ambiguous. TRBV23-1 is annotated as an ORF whose role is uncertain. The CDR3 has 14 residues. Trimming cost V 4 bases and J 5 bases, with 11 bases left between them. CDR3 bases: TGCGCCAGCAGTCTGACCGGCGGCAATGAAAAACTGTTTTTT. It translates to CASSLTGGNEKLFF.

The chain employs TRBV5-6 and TRBJ1-6; no clear D. Germline lookup yields CDR1 SGHDT and CDR2 YYEEEE. The CDR3 runs 13 residues. The V gene lost 0 bases and the J gene lost 10 bases, with 8 bases spanning the gap. CDR3 residues: CASSLGGESPLHF. Written as DNA, the CDR3 is TGTGCCAGCAGCTTGGGTGGGGAATCACCCCTCCACTTT.

The chain links TRBV19 to TRBJ1-5; tentatively, D is TRBD1 (5 bases). Germline lookup yields CDR1 LNHDA and CDR2 SQIVND (reference sequence). V lost 7 bases and J 1 base, leaving 14 bases between the germline ends. This CDR3 spans 15 amino acids. CDR3 sequence (DNA): TGTGCCAGTACCTACGGGCAGGGCAGCAATCAGCCCCAGCATTTT. Translation: CASTYGQGSNQPQHF.